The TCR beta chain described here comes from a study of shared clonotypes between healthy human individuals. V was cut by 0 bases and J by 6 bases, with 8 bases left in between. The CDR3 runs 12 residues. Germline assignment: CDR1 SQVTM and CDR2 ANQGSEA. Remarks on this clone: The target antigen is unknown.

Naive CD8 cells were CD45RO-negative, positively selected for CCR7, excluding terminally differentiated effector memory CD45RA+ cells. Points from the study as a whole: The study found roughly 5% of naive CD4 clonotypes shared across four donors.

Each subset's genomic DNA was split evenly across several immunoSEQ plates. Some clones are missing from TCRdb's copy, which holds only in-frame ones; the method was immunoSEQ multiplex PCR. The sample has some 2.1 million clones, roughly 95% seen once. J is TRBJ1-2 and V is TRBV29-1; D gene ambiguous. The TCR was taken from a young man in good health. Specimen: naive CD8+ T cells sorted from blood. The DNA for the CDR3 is TGCAGCGTTGAAGACAGTCTCCATGGCTACACCTTC. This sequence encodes CSVEDSLHGYTF.